What follows is one T cell receptor (beta chain) and its context. V lost 6 bases to trimming and J lost 10 bases; unmatched junction nucleotides: 16. Germline-derived CDR1 and CDR2 are GTSNPN and SVGIG (reference sequence). This CDR3 is 15 amino acids long. The data were obtained in a study of shared clonotypes between healthy human individuals. This table comes from immunoSEQ multiplex PCR, and its TCRdb copy is limited to in-frame clones, with some not included. The sample consists of 2 million to 2.5 million clones, 90% to 95% of them appearing once. The chain employs TRBV30 and TRBJ1-5, with 9 bases that match TRBD1. Sequenced material: naive CD4+ T cells from PBMCs. Subset denoted: CD45RA+ positively selected. The sequence was obtained from a man in his late teens or twenties in good health. Some clones in this sample may be carry-over from other donors' samples. The CDR3 loop reads CACEVWGQGGGPQHF. DNA for the CDR3: TGTGCCTGTGAGGTTTGGGGACAGGGAGGTGGTCCCCAGCATTTT. Based on the CDR3 plus reference TRBV30 and TRBJ1-5, the full variable domain is SQTIHQWPATLVQPVGSPLSLECTVEGTSNPNLYWYRQAAGRGLQLLFYSVGIGQISSEVPQNLSASRPQDRQFILSSKKLLLSDSGFYLCACEVWGQGGGPQHFGDGTRLSIL.